Each of the 6 T cell receptor beta chains below was sequenced from the same sample in a study of cytomegalovirus exposure and HLA in healthy donors. Primers included in the PCR were 60 Vbeta and 13 Jbeta primers. Only in-frame clones appear in the TCRdb table, and some are missing; sequencing was by immunoSEQ multiplex PCR. The sample carries over 100,000 clones, nearly 80% recorded once. Source material: PBMCs. These receptors all stem from a woman aged 25 to 39 in good health and CMV-seropositive.

V and J are TRBV5-1 and TRBJ2-5, with TRBD1 matching 9 bases. CDR3 length: 15 residues. The V gene's germline CDR1 is SGHRS and CDR2 YFSETQ. With V trimmed by 4 bases and J by 5 bases, 9 bases remained unmatched. The CDR3 loop is CASSEPGQGGETQYF. CDR3 nucleotide sequence: TGCGCCAGCAGCGAGCCGGGACAGGGCGGGGAGACCCAGTACTTC.

This chain connects TRBV5-1 to TRBJ2-5, with 15 bases aligning to TRBD2. Trimming at V came to 4 bases and at J to 2 bases, leaving 6 bases not matched to a gene. This CDR3 has 17 amino acids. The germline gives CDR1 SGHRS, CDR2 YFSETQ. This chain's CDR3 is CASSPGTSGGPQETQYF. Written as DNA, the CDR3 is TGCGCCAGCAGCCCCGGGACTAGCGGGGGGCCTCAAGAGACCCAGTACTTC.

This clone has only a few counts. The J gene is TRBJ1-3, the V gene TRBV5-4; the D is unclear. Between the trimmed V and J ends, which lost 4 bases and 0 bases, there was a span of 14 bases. Germline V gene lookup returns CDR1 SGHNT and CDR2 YYREEE (reference sequence). The CDR3 has 16 residues. The CDR3 bases are TGTGCCAGCAGCCGAGCGGGAGGGCTCTCTGGAAACACCATATATTTT. Translated, it gives CASSRAGGLSGNTIYF. The full variable domain, with the rest looked up from reference TRBV5-4 and TRBJ1-3, is ETGVTQSPTHLIKTRGQQVTLRCSSQSGHNTVSWYQQALGQGPQFIFQYYREEENGRGNFPPRFSGLQFPNYSSELNVNALELDDSALYLCASSRAGGLSGNTIYFGEGSWLTVV.

This chain uses TRBV7-4 with TRBJ1-2; TRBD1 is a possible D gene (6 bases). The CDR3 totals 13 residues. The ends were cut back, 6 bases at V and 7 bases at J, with 15 bases in the middle. In germline, CDR1 is SGHVT, CDR2 SQSDAQ. Here the CDR3 reads CASRRGRGGGYTF. The CDR3 coding sequence is TGTGCCAGCAGGAGGGGAAGGGGGGGTGGCTACACCTTC.

This chain uses TRBV2 with TRBJ2-5, with 7 bases identical to TRBD2. The J call is in doubt because the DNA end fits TRBJ2-7 better. The CDR3 sequence is 16 residues long. Germline CDR1 and CDR2: SNHLY and FYNNEI. CDR3 sequence reads: CASSEVRWGGSYEQYF. DNA for the CDR3: TGTGCCAGCAGTGAAGTCCGGTGGGGGGGCTCCTACGAGCAGTACTTC.

The genes are TRBV5-1 and TRBJ2-1; 8 nucleotides match TRBD2. Germline V gene lookup returns CDR1 SGHRS and CDR2 YFSETQ. Losses at the gene ends were 2 bases for V and 6 bases for J; bases not matched to a gene: 16. The CDR3 is 18 amino acids. The CDR3 protein is CASSFRWGGGSLGNEQFF. The CDR3 DNA reads as TGCGCCAGCAGCTTCAGGTGGGGCGGGGGGTCACTGGGCAATGAGCAGTTCTTC.